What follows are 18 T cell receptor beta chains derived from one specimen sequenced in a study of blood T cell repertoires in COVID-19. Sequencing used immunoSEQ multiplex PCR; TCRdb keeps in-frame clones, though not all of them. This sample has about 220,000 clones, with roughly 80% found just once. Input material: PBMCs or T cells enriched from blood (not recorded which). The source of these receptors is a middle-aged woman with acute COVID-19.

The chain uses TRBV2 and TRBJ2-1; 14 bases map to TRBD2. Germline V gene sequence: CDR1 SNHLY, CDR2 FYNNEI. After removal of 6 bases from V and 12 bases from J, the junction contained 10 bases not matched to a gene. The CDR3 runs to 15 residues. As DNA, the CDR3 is TGTGCCAGCAGGGCGGGACTAGCGGGAGAGGTGAGGCAGTTCTTC. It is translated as CASRAGLAGEVRQFF. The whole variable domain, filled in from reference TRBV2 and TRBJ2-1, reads EPEVTQTPSHQVTQMGQEVILRCVPISNHLYFYWYRQILGQKVEFLVSFYNNEISEKSEIFDDQFSVERPDGSNFTLKIRSTKLEDSAMYFCASRAGLAGEVRQFFGPGTRLTVL.

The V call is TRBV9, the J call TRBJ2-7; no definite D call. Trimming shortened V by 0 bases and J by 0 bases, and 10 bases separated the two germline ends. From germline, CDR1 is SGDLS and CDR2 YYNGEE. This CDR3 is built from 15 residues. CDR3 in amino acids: CASSVGGGYSYEQYF. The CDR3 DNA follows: TGTGCCAGCAGCGTAGGAGGTGGGTACTCCTACGAGCAGTACTTC.

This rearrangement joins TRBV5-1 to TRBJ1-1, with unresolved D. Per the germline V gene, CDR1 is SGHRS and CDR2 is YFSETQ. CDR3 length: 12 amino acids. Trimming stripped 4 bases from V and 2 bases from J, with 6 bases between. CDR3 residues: CASSPGNTEAFF. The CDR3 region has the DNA TGCGCCAGCAGCCCCGGTAACACTGAAGCTTTCTTT.

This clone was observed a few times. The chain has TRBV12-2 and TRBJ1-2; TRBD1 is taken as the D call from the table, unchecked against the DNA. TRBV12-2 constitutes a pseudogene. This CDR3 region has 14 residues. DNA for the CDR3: TGTGCAAGTCGCTTAGCGCTTGTCGGTGGGGGCCACACCTTC. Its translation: CASRLALVGGGHTF.

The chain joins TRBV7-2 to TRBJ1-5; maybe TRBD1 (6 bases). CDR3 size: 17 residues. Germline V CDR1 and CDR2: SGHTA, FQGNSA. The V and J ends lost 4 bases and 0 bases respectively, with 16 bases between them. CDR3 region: CASSSSRTEFSNQPQHF. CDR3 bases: TGTGCCAGCAGCTCTAGCCGGACAGAGTTTAGCAATCAGCCCCAGCATTTT.

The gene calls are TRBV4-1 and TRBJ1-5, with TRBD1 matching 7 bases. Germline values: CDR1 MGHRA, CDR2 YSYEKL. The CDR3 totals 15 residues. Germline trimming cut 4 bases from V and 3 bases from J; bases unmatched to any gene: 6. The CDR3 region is CASSREGTVNQPQHF. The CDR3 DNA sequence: TGCGCCAGCAGCCGAGAAGGGACAGTCAATCAGCCCCAGCATTTT.

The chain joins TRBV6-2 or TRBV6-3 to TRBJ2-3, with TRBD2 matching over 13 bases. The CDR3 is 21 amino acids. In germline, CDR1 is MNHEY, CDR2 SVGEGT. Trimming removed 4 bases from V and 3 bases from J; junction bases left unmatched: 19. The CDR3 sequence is CASSLPPPSLAGGPWTDTQYF. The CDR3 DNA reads TGTGCCAGCAGTTTACCCCCTCCTTCACTAGCGGGGGGGCCGTGGACAGATACGCAGTATTTT.

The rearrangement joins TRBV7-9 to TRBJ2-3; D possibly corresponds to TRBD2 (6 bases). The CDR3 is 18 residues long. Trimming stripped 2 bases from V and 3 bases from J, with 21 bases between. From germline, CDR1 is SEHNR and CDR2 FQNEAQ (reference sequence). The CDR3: CASSLRGGPGGRTDTQYF. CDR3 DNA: TGTGCCAGCAGCTTAAGGGGTGGACCTGGTGGGAGGACAGATACGCAGTATTTT.

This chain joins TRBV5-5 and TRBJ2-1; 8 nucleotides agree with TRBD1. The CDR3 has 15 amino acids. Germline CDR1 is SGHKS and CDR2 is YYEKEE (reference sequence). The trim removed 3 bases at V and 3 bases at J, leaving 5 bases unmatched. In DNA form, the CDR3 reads TGTGCCAGCAGCTCCGGACAGGGTGGCTACAATGAGCAGTTCTTC. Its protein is CASSSGQGGYNEQFF.

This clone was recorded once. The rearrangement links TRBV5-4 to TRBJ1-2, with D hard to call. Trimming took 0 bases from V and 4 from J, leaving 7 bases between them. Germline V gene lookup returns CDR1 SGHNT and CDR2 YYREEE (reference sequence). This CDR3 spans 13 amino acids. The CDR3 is CASSLVAGYGYTF. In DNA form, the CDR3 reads TGTGCCAGCAGCTTGGTGGCAGGCTATGGCTACACCTTC.

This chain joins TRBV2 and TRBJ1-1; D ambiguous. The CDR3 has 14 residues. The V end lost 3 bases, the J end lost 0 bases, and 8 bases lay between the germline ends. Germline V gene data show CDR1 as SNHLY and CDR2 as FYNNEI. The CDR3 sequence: CASSETPLNTEAFF. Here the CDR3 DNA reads TGTGCCAGCAGTGAGACACCGTTGAACACTGAAGCTTTCTTT. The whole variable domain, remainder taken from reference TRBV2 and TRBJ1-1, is EPEVTQTPSHQVTQMGQEVILRCVPISNHLYFYWYRQILGQKVEFLVSFYNNEISEKSEIFDDQFSVERPDGSNFTLKIRSTKLEDSAMYFCASSETPLNTEAFFGQGTRLTVV.

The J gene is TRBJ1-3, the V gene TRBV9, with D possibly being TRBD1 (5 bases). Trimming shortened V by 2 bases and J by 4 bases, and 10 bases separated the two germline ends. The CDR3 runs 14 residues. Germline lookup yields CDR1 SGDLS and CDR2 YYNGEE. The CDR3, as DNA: TGTGCCAGCAGCGTTCTGGACACCGGAAACACCATATATTTT. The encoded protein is CASSVLDTGNTIYF.

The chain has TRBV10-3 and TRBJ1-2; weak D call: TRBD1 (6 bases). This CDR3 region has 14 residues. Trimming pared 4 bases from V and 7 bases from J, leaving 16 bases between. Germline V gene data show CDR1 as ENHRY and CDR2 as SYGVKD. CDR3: CAISGRTETGGYTF. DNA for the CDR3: TGTGCCATCAGTGGGCGGACAGAGACTGGTGGCTACACCTTC.

The CDR3 spells CASSQFDGPGGRIDTQYF. Here the CDR3 DNA reads TGTGCCAGCAGCCAATTCGATGGGCCGGGGGGGCGTATAGATACGCAGTATTTT. The chain links TRBV3-1 (or the pseudogene TRBV3-2) to TRBJ2-3; 8 bases align to TRBD2. Germline CDR1 reads LGHDT; CDR2 reads YNNKEL (reference sequence). The junction had 15 bases not matched to a gene; V was cut back by 2 bases and J by 5 bases. The CDR3 extends over 18 amino acids.

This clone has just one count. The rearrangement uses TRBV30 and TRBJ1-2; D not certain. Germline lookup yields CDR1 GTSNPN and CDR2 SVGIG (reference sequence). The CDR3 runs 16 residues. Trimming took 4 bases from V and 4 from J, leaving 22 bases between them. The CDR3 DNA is TGTGCCTGGAATCGACGAGATTTGGGCATAAGCTATGGCTACACCTTC. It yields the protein CAWNRRDLGISYGYTF.

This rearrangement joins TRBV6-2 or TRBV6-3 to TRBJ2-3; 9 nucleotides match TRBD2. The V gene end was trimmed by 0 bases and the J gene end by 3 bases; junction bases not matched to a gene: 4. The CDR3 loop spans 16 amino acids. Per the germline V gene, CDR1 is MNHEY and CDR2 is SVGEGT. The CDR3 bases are TGTGCCAGCAGTTACTCAAGCGGGGGGATAACAGATACGCAGTATTTT. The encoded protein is CASSYSSGGITDTQYF.

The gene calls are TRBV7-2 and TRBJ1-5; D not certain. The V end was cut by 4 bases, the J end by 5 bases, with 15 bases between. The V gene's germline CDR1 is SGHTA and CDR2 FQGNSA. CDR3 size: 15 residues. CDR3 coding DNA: TGTGCCAGCAGCTCCAGGAACGTAGGTGATCAGCCCCAGCATTTT. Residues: CASSSRNVGDQPQHF.

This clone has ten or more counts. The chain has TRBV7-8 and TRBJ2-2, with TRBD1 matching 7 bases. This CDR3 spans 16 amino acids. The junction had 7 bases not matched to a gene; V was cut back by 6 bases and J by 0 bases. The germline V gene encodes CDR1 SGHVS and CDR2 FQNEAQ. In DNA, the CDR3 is TGTGCCAGCAGAGTCGTCAGGGGGTCGAACACCGGGGAGCTGTTTTTT. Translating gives CASRVVRGSNTGELFF.